This TCR beta chain appears in the sequencing data of a study of blood T cells in healthy people across ages. Trimming pared 2 bases from V and 2 bases from J, leaving 7 bases between. This CDR3 is built from 15 residues. CDR1 and CDR2 (germline): MGHDK, SYGVNS. PCR was performed a second time for roughly 7 to 12 cycles using a sample-barcoded 5' primer and a J-beta primer mix. TCRdb called the 5' RACE reads again in MiXCR, with one record for every CDR3 protein. The sample shows about 640,000 distinct CDR3 sequences, 25% to 35% of them seen only once. The sample comprised blood. This TCR derives from a woman older than 75 in good health. The V gene is TRBV25-1, the J gene TRBJ2-6, with D possibly being TRBD1 (6 bases). CDR3 loop: CASSERGTGANVLTF. DNA of the CDR3: TGTGCCAGCAGTGAAAGGGGGACTGGGGCCAACGTCCTGACTTTC.